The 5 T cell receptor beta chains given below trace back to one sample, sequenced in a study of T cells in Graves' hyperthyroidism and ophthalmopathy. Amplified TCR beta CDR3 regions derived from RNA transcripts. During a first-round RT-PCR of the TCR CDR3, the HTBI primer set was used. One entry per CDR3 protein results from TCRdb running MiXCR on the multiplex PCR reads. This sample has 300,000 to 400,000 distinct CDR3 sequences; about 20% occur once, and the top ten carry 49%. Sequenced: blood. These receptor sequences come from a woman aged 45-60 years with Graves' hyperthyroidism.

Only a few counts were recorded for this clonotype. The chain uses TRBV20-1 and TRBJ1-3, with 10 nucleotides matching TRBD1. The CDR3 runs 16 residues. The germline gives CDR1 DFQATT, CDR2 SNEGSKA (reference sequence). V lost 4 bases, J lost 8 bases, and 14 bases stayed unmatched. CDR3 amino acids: CSATGRPGQGWDTIYF. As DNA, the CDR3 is TGCAGTGCTACCGGTCGCCCGGGACAGGGGTGGGACACCATATATTTT.

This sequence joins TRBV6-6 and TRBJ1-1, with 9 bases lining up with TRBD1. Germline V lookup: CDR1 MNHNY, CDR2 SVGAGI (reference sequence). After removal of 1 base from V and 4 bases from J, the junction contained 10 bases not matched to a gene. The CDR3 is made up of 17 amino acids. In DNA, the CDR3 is TGTGCCAGCAGTTACTATCCGGGACAGGGATTGGCCACTGAAGCTTTCTTT. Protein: CASSYYPGQGLATEAFF.

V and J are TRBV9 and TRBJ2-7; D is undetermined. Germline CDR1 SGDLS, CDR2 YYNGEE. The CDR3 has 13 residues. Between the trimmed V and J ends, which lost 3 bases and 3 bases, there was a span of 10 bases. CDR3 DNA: TGTGCCAGCAGCGGGGCCCCGAGCTACGAGCAGTACTTC. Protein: CASSGAPSYEQYF.

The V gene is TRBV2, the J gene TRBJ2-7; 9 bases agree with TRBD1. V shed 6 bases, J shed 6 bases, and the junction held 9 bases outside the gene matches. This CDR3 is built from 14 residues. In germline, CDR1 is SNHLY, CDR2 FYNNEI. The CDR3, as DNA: TGTGCCAGCAGGCTCGGGACAGGGTCTTCCGAGCAGTACGTC. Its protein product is CASRLGTGSSEQYV.

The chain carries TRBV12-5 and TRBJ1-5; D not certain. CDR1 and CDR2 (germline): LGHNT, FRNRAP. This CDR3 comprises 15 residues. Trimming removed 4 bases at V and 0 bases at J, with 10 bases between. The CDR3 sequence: CASGSGESSNQPQHF. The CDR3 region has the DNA TGTGCTAGTGGTTCCGGGGAGAGTAGCAATCAGCCCCAGCATTTT.